This entry lists 32 T cell receptor beta chains sequenced from one sample in a study of blood T cells in healthy people across ages. A second PCR, run for about 7 to 11 cycles, used a sample-barcoded 5' primer plus a J-beta primer mix. MiXCR, applied by TCRdb to the 5' RACE reads, yields one record per CDR3 protein. The sample includes 1,800,000 or so distinct CDR3 sequences, 39% of them seen just once. Sequenced sample: blood. The receptors were gathered from a human donor in good health.

This sequence joins TRBV7-9 and TRBJ2-7; 7 bases fit TRBD1. Germline CDR1 is SEHNR and CDR2 is FQNEAQ (reference sequence). The length of the CDR3 is 15 residues. V dropped 5 bases and J dropped 6; count of bases not matched to a gene: 13. In DNA form, the CDR3 reads TGTGCCAGCAGCGCTACACTTGGACAGGTCGTCGAGCAGTACTTC. This encodes CASSATLGQVVEQYF.

V and J are TRBV20-1 and TRBJ1-2; tentative D call: TRBD1 (6 bases). Trimming removed 4 bases from V and 2 bases from J, with 14 bases in between. Germline V CDR1 and CDR2: DFQATT, SNEGSKA (reference sequence). The CDR3 length is 14 residues. The chain's CDR3 is CSANRVPQNYGYTF. The CDR3 bases are TGCAGTGCTAACAGGGTTCCCCAGAACTATGGCTACACCTTC.

J is TRBJ2-3 and V is TRBV12-3 or TRBV12-4; 16 bases are a match to TRBD2. V lost 6 bases to trimming and J lost 9 bases; unmatched junction nucleotides: 3. This CDR3 comprises 14 residues. CDR3 nucleotide sequence: TGTGCCAGCAGGCCGGGACTAGCGGGGGGGACGCAGTATTTT. As protein: CASRPGLAGGTQYF.

This chain uses TRBV29-1 with TRBJ1-2; a weak D match, TRBD1 (6 bases). The CDR3 is 13 residues long. Trimming left V 6 bases short and J 3 bases short, with 14 bases between. Looked up from germline, CDR1 is SQVTM and CDR2 is ANQGSEA. For the CDR3, the DNA is TGCAGCGTGTGGGACACAGGGTACTATGGCTACACCTTC. Protein sequence: CSVWDTGYYGYTF. The full variable domain, rest sourced from reference TRBV29-1 and TRBJ1-2, is SAVISQKPSRDICQRGTSLTIQCQVDSQVTMMFWYRQQPGQSLTLIATANQGSEATYESGFVIDKFPISRPNLTFSTLTVSNMSPEDSSIYLCSVWDTGYYGYTFGSGTRLTVV.

This rearrangement joins TRBV7-9 to TRBJ1-5, with a possible D match to TRBD1 (6 bases). This CDR3 region has 15 residues. V lost 3 bases to trimming and J lost 4 bases, with 13 bases between them. Germline lookup yields CDR1 SEHNR and CDR2 FQNEAQ (reference sequence). CDR3 amino acids: CASSFGTWANQPQHF. The CDR3, as DNA: TGTGCCAGCAGCTTCGGGACATGGGCAAATCAGCCCCAGCATTTT.

This sequence joins TRBV12-3 or TRBV12-4 and TRBJ2-1, with D uncertain. The CDR3 is 13 amino acids. Trimming removed 6 bases at V and 13 bases at J, with 19 bases between. CDR3 sequence reads: CASSPSGEETQFF. For the CDR3, the DNA is TGTGCCAGCAGCCCTTCCGGTGAAGAGACCCAGTTCTTC.

The chain has TRBV2 and TRBJ2-7; TRBD2 agrees at 13 bases. Losses at the gene ends were 7 bases for V and 1 base for J; bases not matched to a gene: 7. The CDR3 contains 16 residues. From germline, CDR1 is SNHLY and CDR2 FYNNEI. The CDR3 region has the DNA TGTGCCAGCACCGAACTAGCGGGGGGGCGTTCCTACGAGCAGTACTTC. As protein: CASTELAGGRSYEQYF. Full variable domain (rest looked up from reference TRBV2 and TRBJ2-7): EPEVTQTPSHQVTQMGQEVILRCVPISNHLYFYWYRQILGQKVEFLVSFYNNEISEKSEIFDDQFSVERPDGSNFTLKIRSTKLEDSAMYFCASTELAGGRSYEQYFGPGTRLTVT.

This clonotype was detected only once. Given the absence of the conserved phenylalanine or tryptophan at the CDR3 end, a read error is likely. The DNA is omitted, as the CDR3 cannot be located on it reliably, and the CDR3 follows TCRdb's listing. This rearrangement joins TRBV7-9 to TRBJ2-1. The CDR3 contains 16 residues when both ends are counted. Germline CDR1 and CDR2: SEHNR and FQNEAQ (reference sequence). The CDR3 reads CASSRGWVGVGYTFGS.

This clonotype was recorded once. This rearrangement joins TRBV9 to TRBJ2-7; TRBD1 agrees at 7 bases. The CDR3 loop spans 17 amino acids. V was clipped by 0 bases and J by 3 bases; unmatched bases: 12. The germline CDR1 and CDR2 sequences are SGDLS and YYNGEE. CDR3 in DNA: TGTGCCAGCAGCGTAGGGGTGAGGGGGCGAAACTACTACGAGCAGTACTTC. Residues: CASSVGVRGRNYYEQYF. Looking up the rest from reference TRBV9 and TRBJ2-7 gives the full variable domain: DSGVTQTPKHLITATGQRVTLRCSPRSGDLSVYWYQQSLDQGLQFLIQYYNGEERAKGNILERFSAQQFPDLHSELNLSSLELGDSALYFCASSVGVRGRNYYEQYFGPGTRLTVT.

This chain connects TRBV28 to TRBJ2-5; no clear D gene. Germline CDR1 and CDR2: MDHEN and SYDVKM. Trimming took 10 bases from V and 1 from J, leaving 28 bases between them. The CDR3 sequence is 18 residues long. The CDR3 sequence is CATTIPRVGGSPQETQYF. The CDR3 DNA reads TGTGCCACCACCATCCCCCGCGTGGGTGGTAGCCCCCAAGAGACCCAGTACTTC.

V and J are TRBV6-5 and TRBJ1-2; D might be TRBD1 (5 bases). Trimming took 2 bases from V and 8 from J, leaving 15 bases between them. The V gene's germline CDR1 is MNHEY and CDR2 SVGAGI. This CDR3 contains 14 residues. The CDR3 nucleotides are TGTGCCAGCAGTTACCCCGGGGCTGGAGTGGGCTACACCTTC. As protein: CASSYPGAGVGYTF.

This clonotype was counted between two and nine times. The V call is TRBV2, the J call TRBJ2-2; D remains ambiguous. CDR1 SNHLY and CDR2 FYNNEI come from the germline V gene. The CDR3 length is 13 residues. V was trimmed by 4 bases and J by 6 bases, leaving 9 bases between them. CDR3 residues: CASSGRLAGELFF. The CDR3 DNA reads as TGTGCCAGCAGTGGGAGACTTGCCGGGGAGCTGTTTTTT.

CDR3 DNA: TGCAGCGTTGATACTAGCGGGGCTTGGGAGCAGTTCTTC. Protein product: CSVDTSGAWEQFF. The chain is built from TRBV29-1 and TRBJ2-1; 10 bases match TRBD2. V dropped 3 bases and J dropped 10; count of bases not matched to a gene: 6. The V gene's germline CDR1 is SQVTM and CDR2 ANQGSEA. This CDR3 comprises 13 residues.

The chain links TRBV27 to TRBJ2-7; D is possibly TRBD1 or TRBD2 (5 bases each). Trimming cost V 7 bases and J 4 bases, with 29 bases left between them. The CDR3 runs 18 residues. The germline V gene has CDR1 MNHEY and CDR2 SMNVEV (reference sequence). The CDR3 coding sequence is TGTGCCAGCACCACACTGACCGGGACCCACCCCTCCGAATACGAGCAGTACTTC. Translation gives CASTTLTGTHPSEYEQYF.

The chain employs TRBV7-8 and TRBJ2-3; 13 positions agree with TRBD2. V shed 6 bases, J shed 4 bases, and the junction held 7 bases outside the gene matches. The V gene's germline CDR1 is SGHVS and CDR2 FQNEAQ. CDR3 size: 16 residues. This CDR3 is CASRRLAGGMSDTQYF. The DNA for the CDR3 is TGTGCCAGCAGACGACTAGCGGGGGGTATGTCAGATACGCAGTATTTT.

This clonotype was seen a few times. The rearrangement uses TRBV10-3 and TRBJ2-1; D remains ambiguous. CDR3 length equals 12 residues. V was clipped by 11 bases and J by 7 bases, with 15 bases between them. In germline, CDR1 is ENHRY, CDR2 SYGVKD. The CDR3 spells CASAVGRNEQFF. The CDR3 DNA sequence: TGTGCCTCGGCGGTGGGCCGGAATGAGCAGTTCTTC.

Worth noting for this clonotype: This clone may be a read error of a much larger clone one base away. V gene TRBV19 combines with J gene TRBJ1-5, with D unresolved. The CDR3 has 14 amino acids. Between the trimmed V and J ends, which lost 0 bases and 9 bases, there was a span of 12 bases. Germline V CDR1 and CDR2: LNHDA, SQIVND (reference sequence). The CDR3 spells CASSIEARGLPQHF. For the CDR3, the DNA is TGTGCCAGTAGTATAGAGGCCAGAGGCCTGCCCCAGCATTTT.

The chain joins TRBV10-3 to TRBJ1-2, with 9 positions matching TRBD1. Germline values: CDR1 ENHRY, CDR2 SYGVKD. Trimming removed 6 bases from V and 6 bases from J; junction bases left unmatched: 8. The CDR3 is 14 amino acids. In DNA form, the CDR3 reads TGTGCCATCAGCCCCGGGACAGGGAAAAATGGCTACACCTTC. Protein sequence: CAISPGTGKNGYTF.

J is TRBJ2-7 and V is TRBV28; 7 bases match TRBD1. The V gene end was trimmed by 10 bases and the J gene end by 3 bases; junction bases not matched to a gene: 9. The germline V gene encodes CDR1 MDHEN and CDR2 SYDVKM. The CDR3 spans 13 residues. CDR3 amino acids: CAIAGTVFYEQYF. The CDR3 DNA sequence: TGTGCCATCGCCGGGACAGTCTTCTACGAGCAGTACTTC.

The V call is TRBV29-1, the J call TRBJ1-4, with a weak D call TRBD1 (6 bases). CDR1 SQVTM and CDR2 ANQGSEA come from the germline V gene. The CDR3 is 13 residues long. V shed 7 bases and J shed 6 bases, with 15 bases lying between them. CDR3 bases: TGCAGCGGTAAAGGGGGGAAGGATGAAAAACTGTTTTTT. It encodes CSGKGGKDEKLFF.

The chain carries TRBV5-5 and TRBJ1-1; D uncertain. In germline, CDR1 is SGHKS, CDR2 YYEKEE (reference sequence). The V end lost 6 bases, the J end lost 1 base, and 10 bases lay between the germline ends. This CDR3 region has 13 residues. CDR3: CASIPPGNTEAFF. In DNA, the CDR3 is TGTGCCAGCATCCCGCCTGGGAACACTGAAGCTTTCTTT.

The J gene is TRBJ2-1, the V gene TRBV7-6; tentative D call: TRBD1 (5 bases). Trimming removed 3 bases from V and 4 bases from J, with 13 bases in between. The CDR3 runs 15 residues. Germline CDR1 reads SGHVS; CDR2 reads FNYEAQ. The chain's CDR3 is CASSLTDLLYNEQFF. In DNA, the CDR3 is TGTGCCAGCAGCTTGACAGACCTCCTGTACAATGAGCAGTTCTTC.

A remark on this clonotype: The conserved closing phenylalanine or tryptophan is absent in this CDR3, likely reflecting a read error. V and J are TRBV5-5 and TRBJ2-5; D possibly corresponds to TRBD2 (6 bases). Trimming removed 4 bases from V and 0 bases from J, with 13 bases in between. The germline CDR1 and CDR2 sequences are SGHKS and YYEKEE (reference sequence). The CDR3 is made up of 15 amino acids. The CDR3 DNA sequence: TGTGCCAGCAGCCCCTGGGGAGGTTACCAAGAGACCCAGTACCTC. It codes for CASSPWGGYQETQYL.

The V call is TRBV12-3 or TRBV12-4, the J call TRBJ2-3, with D hard to call. V was cut by 5 bases and J by 1 base, with 10 bases left in between. This CDR3 contains 14 residues. CDR3 amino acids: CASSRTTRTDTQYF. As DNA, the CDR3 is TGTGCCAGCAGTCGCACTACCCGCACAGATACGCAGTATTTT.

This clonotype was counted a single time. V and J are TRBV5-5 and TRBJ1-5; possibly TRBD1 for D (5 bases). The V and J ends lost 1 base and 7 bases respectively, with 15 bases between them. The length of the CDR3 is 15 residues. Germline values: CDR1 SGHKS, CDR2 YYEKEE (reference sequence). The CDR3 DNA reads TGTGCCAGCAGCTTGCATTGGGACGAAGGGCAGCCCCAGCATTTT. Protein: CASSLHWDEGQPQHF. The full variable domain, completed using reference TRBV5-5 and TRBJ1-5, is DAGVTQSPTHLIKTRGQQVTLRCSPISGHKSVSWYQQVLGQGPQFIFQYYEKEERGRGNFPDRFSARQFPNYSSELNVNALLLGDSALYLCASSLHWDEGQPQHFGDGTRLSIL.

The chain joins TRBV5-5 to TRBJ2-1; 13 bases line up with TRBD2. The V gene's germline CDR1 is SGHKS and CDR2 YYEKEE (reference sequence). Trimming took 4 bases from V and 9 from J; bases not matched to a gene: 16. The CDR3 runs 18 residues. The CDR3 protein is CASSPGHTSGGAKGEQFF. The CDR3 coding sequence is TGTGCCAGCAGCCCGGGACATACTAGCGGGGGGGCCAAGGGTGAGCAGTTCTTC. Using reference TRBV5-5 and TRBJ2-1 for the parts outside the CDR3, the full variable domain is DAGVTQSPTHLIKTRGQQVTLRCSPISGHKSVSWYQQVLGQGPQFIFQYYEKEERGRGNFPDRFSARQFPNYSSELNVNALLLGDSALYLCASSPGHTSGGAKGEQFFGPGTRLTVL.

The V and J genes are TRBV6-6 and TRBJ1-6; maybe TRBD1 (6 bases). The length of the CDR3 is 12 residues. Per the germline V gene, CDR1 is MNHNY and CDR2 is SVGAGI (reference sequence). V was cut by 2 bases and J by 18 bases, with 14 bases left in between. CDR3 DNA sequence: TGTGCCAGCAGTTACCAACGGGGACACGACCACTTT. Its translation is CASSYQRGHDHF.

The gene calls are TRBV7-6 and TRBJ2-7, with 8 bases identical to TRBD1. After removal of 7 bases from V and 5 bases from J, the junction contained 4 bases not matched to a gene. The CDR3 extends over 12 amino acids. Germline assignment: CDR1 SGHVS and CDR2 FNYEAQ. DNA of the CDR3: TGTGCCAGCAAAGGACAGGGCCACGAGCAGTACTTC. It translates to CASKGQGHEQYF. Together with reference TRBV7-6 and TRBJ2-7, the CDR3 gives the full variable domain: GAGVSQSPRYKVTKRGQDVALRCDPISGHVSLYWYRQALGQGPEFLTYFNYEAQQDKSGLPNDRFSAERPEGSISTLTIQRTEQRDSAMYRCASKGQGHEQYFGPGTRLTVT.

This chain links TRBV20-1 with TRBJ2-7; tentatively, D is TRBD1 or TRBD2 (6 bases each). V shed 4 bases and J shed 2 bases, with 18 bases lying between them. Germline-derived CDR1 and CDR2 are DFQATT and SNEGSKA (reference sequence). There are 15 residues in the CDR3. The CDR3 region is CSATRLEGVTYEQYF. The CDR3 coding sequence is TGCAGTGCTACCCGGCTGGAGGGGGTGACCTACGAGCAGTACTTC.

This clonotype was counted at least ten times. The chain carries TRBV6-5 and TRBJ2-1, with D possibly being TRBD2 (6 bases). Deletions cut 8 bases from V and 3 bases from J, with 17 bases between. CDR1 is MNHEY and CDR2 is SVGAGI in the germline V gene. The CDR3 is 15 amino acids. This chain's CDR3 is CASSITRDGYNEQFF. The CDR3 nucleotides are TGTGCCAGCTCCATTACGCGGGACGGCTACAATGAGCAGTTCTTC.

This clonotype was observed a few times. J is TRBJ1-2 and V is TRBV29-1; no clear D gene. This CDR3 is 12 amino acids long. The V end was cut by 5 bases, the J end by 0 bases, with 7 bases between. CDR1 is SQVTM and CDR2 is ANQGSEA in the germline V gene. The CDR3 sequence: CSVRDSNYGYTF. The CDR3 nucleotides are TGCAGCGTTCGCGATTCTAACTATGGCTACACCTTC.

J is TRBJ1-1 and V is TRBV5-1; no clear D gene. With 3 bases removed from V and 1 base from J, the gap between germline ends came to 10 bases. CDR1 and CDR2 (germline): SGHRS, YFSETQ. There are 14 residues in the CDR3. The CDR3 sequence is CASSSQARNTEAFF. The CDR3 DNA follows: TGCGCCAGCAGCTCCCAAGCCAGGAACACTGAAGCTTTCTTT.